This T cell receptor beta chain was sequenced during a study of cytomegalovirus exposure and HLA in healthy donors. Study-wide findings and caveats: A list of approximately 160 TCR beta chains associated with cytomegalovirus was given. Earlier analysis looked at TCR beta V segments, and most were productive about 87% or about 30% of the time.

Concerning this clone itself: Its antigen is still unknown.

60 Vbeta and 13 Jbeta primers were used in PCR. This table comes from immunoSEQ multiplex PCR, and its TCRdb copy is limited to in-frame clones, with some not included. The sample holds 75,000 to 100,000 clones; about 72% are singletons and the top ten take under 20%. V was cut by 10 bases and J by 4 bases, with 21 bases left in between. Germline CDR1 is SGDLS and CDR2 is YYNGEE. There are 15 residues in the CDR3. The sequencing sample was made of PBMCs. The J gene is TRBJ1-5, the V gene TRBV9, with D possibly TRBD1 on 6 matching bases. This clonotype was sampled from a woman aged 55 to 70 in good health and CMV-seropositive. CDR3 DNA: TGTGCCTCGAACTCTGAGGGGGGGGATAATCAGCCCCAGCATTTT. Protein product: CASNSEGGDNQPQHF.